This TCR beta chain was found in a study of molecular identifiers for immune sequencing clone quantification. Turning to the study itself: Split five ways in replicates, RNA from around 20,000 or 99,000 naive CD8 cells had four portions sequenced.

In regard to this clonotype: Its antigen is not known.

Notes on the study in general: Over 99% of effector molecules, but under 1% in naive cells, were held by clones with more than 20 RNA copies. Spiked Jurkat TCR RNA equivalent to one cell was reportedly detectable in one million naive cells.

This CDR3 has 15 residues. Between the trimmed V and J ends, which lost 11 bases and 4 bases, there was a span of 23 bases. The germline CDR1 and CDR2 sequences are SGHDN and FVKESK. Bulk TCR library preparation followed previously described methods with listed TCR primers. From the PCR reads, TCRdb called clonotypes with MiXCR, one entry per CDR3 protein. This table has some 680,000 distinct CDR3 sequences, 25% appearing once. The chain recombines TRBV14 with TRBJ1-1; possibly TRBD1 for D (5 bases). Sequenced sample: naive CD8+ T cells from blood, with Jurkat cell RNA spiked in. As to subset: FACS-sorted CD8+CD4-CCR7+CD45RA+ naive T cells. The TCR comes from a human donor in good health. Some libraries in this study had Jurkat cell RNA spiked in. CDR3 DNA: TGTGCCGGCACCGGACGGCAGGGACCCTTCACTGAAGCTTTCTTT. Amino acids: CAGTGRQGPFTEAFF.